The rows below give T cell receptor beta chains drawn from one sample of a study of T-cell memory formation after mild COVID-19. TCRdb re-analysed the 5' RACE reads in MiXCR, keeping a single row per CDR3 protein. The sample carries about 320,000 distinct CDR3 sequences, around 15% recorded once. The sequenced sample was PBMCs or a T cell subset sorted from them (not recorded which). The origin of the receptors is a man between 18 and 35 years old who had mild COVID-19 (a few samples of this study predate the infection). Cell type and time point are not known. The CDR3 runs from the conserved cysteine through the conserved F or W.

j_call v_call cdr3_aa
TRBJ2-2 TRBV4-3 CASSQDDSLIGELFF
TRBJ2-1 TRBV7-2 CASSFSGSNEQFF
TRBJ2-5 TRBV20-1 CSARASSGGPGETQYF
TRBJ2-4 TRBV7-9 CASSAKRNGGDIQYF
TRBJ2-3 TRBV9 CASSACSGANLLGTDTQYF
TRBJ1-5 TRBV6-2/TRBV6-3 CASSSAGGGHFNQPQHF
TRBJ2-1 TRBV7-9 CASSLAHWGNEQFF
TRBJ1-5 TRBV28 CASRLGARQPQHF
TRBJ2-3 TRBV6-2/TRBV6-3 CASSYWQTDTQYF
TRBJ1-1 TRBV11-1 CASRSGLFTEAFF
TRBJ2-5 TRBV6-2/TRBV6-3 CASSVPGLQETQYF
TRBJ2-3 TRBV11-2 CASSSLAGVPTDTQYF
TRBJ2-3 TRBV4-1 CASSQRAGGPTDTQYF
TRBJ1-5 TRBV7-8 CASSLGGGTGNQPQHF
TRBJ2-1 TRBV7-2 CASRPDSNEQFF
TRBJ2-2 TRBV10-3 CAIRPGLGVTGELFF
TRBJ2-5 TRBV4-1 CASSQELGEGQETQYF
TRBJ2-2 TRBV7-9 CASSPRGGSKNTGELFF
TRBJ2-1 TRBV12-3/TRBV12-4 CASSSLSGAQIYNEQFF
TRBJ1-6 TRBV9 CASSVGRHDSPLHF
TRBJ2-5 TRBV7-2 CASRSPGTRGETQYF
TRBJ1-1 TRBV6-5 CASSRSPNTEAFF
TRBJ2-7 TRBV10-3 CAIRELAGSSYEQYF
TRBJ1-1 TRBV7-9 CASSLGAGWNTEAFF
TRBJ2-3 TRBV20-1 CSAISVVTDTQYF
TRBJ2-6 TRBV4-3 CASSQDTSHSGANVLTF
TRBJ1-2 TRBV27 CASSLLKGYPYGYTF
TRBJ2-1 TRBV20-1 CSARGDQGGDEQFF
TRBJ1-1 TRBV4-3 CASSQRAAEGRNTEAFF
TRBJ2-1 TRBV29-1 CSVEDGLFGKSYEQFF
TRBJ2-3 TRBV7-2 CASSSQSTSEGTDTQYF
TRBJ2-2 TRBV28 CASSGDIEGGELFF